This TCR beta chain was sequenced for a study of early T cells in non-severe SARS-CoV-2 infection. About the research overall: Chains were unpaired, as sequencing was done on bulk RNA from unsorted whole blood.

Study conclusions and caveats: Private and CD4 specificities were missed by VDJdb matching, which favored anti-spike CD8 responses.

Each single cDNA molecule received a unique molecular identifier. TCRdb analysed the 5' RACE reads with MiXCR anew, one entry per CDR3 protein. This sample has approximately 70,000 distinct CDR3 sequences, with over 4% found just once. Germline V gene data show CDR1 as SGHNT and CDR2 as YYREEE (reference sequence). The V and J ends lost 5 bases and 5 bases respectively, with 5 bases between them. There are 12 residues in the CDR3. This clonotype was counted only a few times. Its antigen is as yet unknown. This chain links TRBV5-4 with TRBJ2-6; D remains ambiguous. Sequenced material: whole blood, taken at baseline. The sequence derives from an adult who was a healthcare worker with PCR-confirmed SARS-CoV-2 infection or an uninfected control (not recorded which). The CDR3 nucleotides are TGTGCCAGCAGTCCCTGGGCCAACGTCCTGACTTTC. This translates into CASSPWANVLTF.